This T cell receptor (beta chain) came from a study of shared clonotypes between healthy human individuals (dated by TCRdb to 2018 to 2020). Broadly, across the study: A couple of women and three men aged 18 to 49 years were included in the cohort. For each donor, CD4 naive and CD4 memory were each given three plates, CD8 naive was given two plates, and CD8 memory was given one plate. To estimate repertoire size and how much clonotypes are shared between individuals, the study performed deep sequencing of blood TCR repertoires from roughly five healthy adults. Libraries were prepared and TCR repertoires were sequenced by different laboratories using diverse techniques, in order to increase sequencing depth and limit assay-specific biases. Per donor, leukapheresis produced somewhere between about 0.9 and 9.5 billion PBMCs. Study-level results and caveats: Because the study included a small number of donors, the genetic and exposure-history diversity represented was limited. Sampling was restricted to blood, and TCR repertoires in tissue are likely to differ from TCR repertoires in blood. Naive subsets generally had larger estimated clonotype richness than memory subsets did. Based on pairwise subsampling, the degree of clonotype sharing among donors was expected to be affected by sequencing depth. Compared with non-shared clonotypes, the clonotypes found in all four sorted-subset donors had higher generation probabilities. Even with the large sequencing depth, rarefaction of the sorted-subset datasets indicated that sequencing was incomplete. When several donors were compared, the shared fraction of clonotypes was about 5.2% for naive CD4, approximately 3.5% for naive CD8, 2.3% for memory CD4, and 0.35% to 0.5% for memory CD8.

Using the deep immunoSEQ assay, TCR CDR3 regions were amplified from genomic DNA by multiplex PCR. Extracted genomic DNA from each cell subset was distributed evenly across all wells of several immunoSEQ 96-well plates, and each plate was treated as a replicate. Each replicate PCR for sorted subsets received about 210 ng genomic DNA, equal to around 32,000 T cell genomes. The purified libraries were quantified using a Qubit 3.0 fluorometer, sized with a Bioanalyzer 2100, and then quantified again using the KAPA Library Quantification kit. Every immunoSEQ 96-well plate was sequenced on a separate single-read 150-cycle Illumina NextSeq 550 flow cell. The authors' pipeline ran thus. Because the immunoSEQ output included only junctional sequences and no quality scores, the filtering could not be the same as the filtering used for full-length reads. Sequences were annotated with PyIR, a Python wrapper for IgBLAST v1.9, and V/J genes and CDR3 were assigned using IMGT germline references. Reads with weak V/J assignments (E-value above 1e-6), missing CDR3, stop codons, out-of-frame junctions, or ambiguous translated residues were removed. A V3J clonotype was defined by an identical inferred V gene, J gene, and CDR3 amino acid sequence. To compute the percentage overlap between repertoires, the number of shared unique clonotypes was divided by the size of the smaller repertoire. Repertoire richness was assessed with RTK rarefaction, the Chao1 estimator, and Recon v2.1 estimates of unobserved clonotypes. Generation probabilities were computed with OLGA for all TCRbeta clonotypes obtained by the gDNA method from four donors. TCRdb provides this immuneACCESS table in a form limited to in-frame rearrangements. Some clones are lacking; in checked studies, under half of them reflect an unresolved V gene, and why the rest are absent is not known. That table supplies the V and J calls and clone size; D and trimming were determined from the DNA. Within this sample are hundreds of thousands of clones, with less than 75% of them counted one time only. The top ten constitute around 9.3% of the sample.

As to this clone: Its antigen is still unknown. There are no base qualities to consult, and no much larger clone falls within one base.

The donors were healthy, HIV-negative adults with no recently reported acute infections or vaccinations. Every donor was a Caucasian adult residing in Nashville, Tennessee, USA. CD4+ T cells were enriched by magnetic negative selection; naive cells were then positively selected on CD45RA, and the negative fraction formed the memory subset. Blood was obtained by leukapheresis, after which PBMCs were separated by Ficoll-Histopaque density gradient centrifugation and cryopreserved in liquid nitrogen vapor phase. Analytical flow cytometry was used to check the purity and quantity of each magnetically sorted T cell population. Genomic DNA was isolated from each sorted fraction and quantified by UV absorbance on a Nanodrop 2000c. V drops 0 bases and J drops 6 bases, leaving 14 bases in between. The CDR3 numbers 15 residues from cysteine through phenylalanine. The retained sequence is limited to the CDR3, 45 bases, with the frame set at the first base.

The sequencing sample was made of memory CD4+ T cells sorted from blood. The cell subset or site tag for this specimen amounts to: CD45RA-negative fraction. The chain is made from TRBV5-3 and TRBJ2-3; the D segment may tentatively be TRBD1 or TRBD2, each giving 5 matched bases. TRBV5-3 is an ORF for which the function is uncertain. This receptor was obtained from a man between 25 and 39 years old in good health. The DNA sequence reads TGTGCCAGAAGCTTGGTGGCTAGAGGGACGGATACGCAGTATTTT. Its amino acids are CARSLVARGTDTQYF.